These T cell receptor beta chains were read from a single sample in a study of control samples from healthy donors and cancer patients. Produced via immunoSEQ multiplex PCR; TCRdb's table is partial and in-frame only. The sample consists of approximately 66,000 clones, 90% of them appearing once. Sequencing used PBMCs. The origin of the receptors is a man aged 55 to 70 with colorectal cancer. Each CDR3 is given with its conserved first and last residue. The D gene is left open where the match is weak. Size is omitted from some rows. Given values are once, few, many or a class for expanded clones.

d_gene	v_gene	abundance	j_gene	CDR3nt	CDR3aa
TRBD1	TRBV7-2	-	TRBJ1-2	TGTGCCAGCAGCGTCGACAGGGGCGACGCCTATGGCTACACCTTC	CASSVDRGDAYGYTF
TRBD1	TRBV2	-	TRBJ2-7	TGTGCCAGCAGTCGACAGGACAGGGCCTACGAGCAGTACTTC	CASSRQDRAYEQYF
-	TRBV7-9	once	TRBJ1-1	TGTGCCACCGATAATGACAGCCTGGGCACTGAAGCTTTCTTT	CATDNDSLGTEAFF
TRBD2	TRBV24-1	-	TRBJ2-2	TGTGCCACCAGTGCCTCGGGGGGGCCCCTCACCGGGGAGCTGTTTTTT	CATSASGGPLTGELFF
-	TRBV25-1	-	TRBJ1-3	TGTGCCAGCAGTGAATTTGGAAGCCCCTCTGGAAACACCATATATTTT	CASSEFGSPSGNTIYF
-	TRBV7-9	-	TRBJ1-3	TGTGCCAGCAGCGTCCCGTCGAACTCTGGAAACACCATATATTTT	CASSVPSNSGNTIYF
-	TRBV30	-	TRBJ1-4	TGTGCCTGGGGGGTTCTTGAAAAACTGTTTTTT	CAWGVLEKLFF
TRBD1	TRBV29-1	-	TRBJ2-3	TGCAGCGTTACCGGGACAGGGAGATCTAGCACAGATACGCAGTATTTT	CSVTGTGRSSTDTQYF
-	TRBV2	once	TRBJ2-7	TGTGCCAGCAGTGAAGCGCGACAGCTCCTCTCCTACGAGCAGTACTTC	CASSEARQLLSYEQYF
-	TRBV9	-	TRBJ2-3	TGTGCCAGCAGCCCCACAGGGCTCACAGATACGCAGTATTTT	CASSPTGLTDTQYF
-	TRBV7-8	-	TRBJ1-2	TGTGCCAGCAGCACCCTCTCGGGATTCACGGACTACACCTTC	CASSTLSGFTDYTF
-	TRBV15	-	TRBJ2-2	TGTGCCACCAGCAGATTCCCCGACAGATTGAACACCGGGGAGCTGTTTTTT	CATSRFPDRLNTGELFF
-	TRBV5-1	-	TRBJ2-3	TGCGCCAGCAGCCCGCGATGGAGCGGAGATACGCAGTATTTT	CASSPRWSGDTQYF
-	TRBV30	-	TRBJ2-7	TGTGCCTGGAGGTCCCGGGGGCGGAACGAGCAGTACTTC	CAWRSRGRNEQYF
-	TRBV2	-	TRBJ2-2	TGTGCCAGGGCTAGCGAGAACACCGGGGAGCTGTTTTTT	CARASENTGELFF
TRBD1	TRBV10-3	-	TRBJ1-5	TGTGCCATCAGTGAGGGGGACAGGGAGCCCCAGCATTTT	CAISEGDREPQHF
-	TRBV5-4	-	TRBJ2-7	TGTGCCAGCAGCTCCGACAGCTACGAGCAGTACTTC	CASSSDSYEQYF
-	TRBV19	-	TRBJ2-7	TGTGCCAGTAGTTTTTTCGGGTTGGTGAACGAGCAGTACTTC	CASSFFGLVNEQYF
-	TRBV10-3	-	TRBJ1-6	TGTGCCTCGCGAAGGGTGCCCTATAATTCACCCCTCCACTTT	CASRRVPYNSPLHF
TRBD1	TRBV19	-	TRBJ1-1	TGTGCCACCCAAGAAACAGGGGGCGGAAGGACTGAAGCTTTCTTT	CATQETGGGRTEAFF
TRBD1	TRBV27	-	TRBJ2-3	TGTGCCAGCATGCGGCAGGGGGCGGGCACAGATACGCAGTATTTT	CASMRQGAGTDTQYF
-	TRBV6-5	-	TRBJ2-2	TGTGCCAGCAGTAGGGGTCCCGGGGAGCTGTTTTTT	CASSRGPGELFF
TRBD1	TRBV25-1	once	TRBJ1-2	TGTGCCAGCAGGCCCCCTGTGGACAGGGGGCAGGGTGGCTACACCTTC	CASRPPVDRGQGGYTF
TRBD1	TRBV7-2	-	TRBJ1-4	TGTGCCAGCAGCCCCCCGACAGGGACATATGAAAAACTGTTTTTT	CASSPPTGTYEKLFF
-	TRBV6-2/TRBV6-3	-	TRBJ2-2	TGTGCCAGCAGCCCGGCCTCCGTAACCGGGGAGCTGTTTTTT	CASSPASVTGELFF
-	TRBV19	-	TRBJ2-3	TGTGCCAGTAGTCCACAGGGCACAGATACGCAGTATTTT	CASSPQGTDTQYF
TRBD1	TRBV7-8	-	TRBJ2-1	TGTGCCAGCAGCGAACAGGGGGCTTGGGAGCAGTTCTTC	CASSEQGAWEQFF
-	TRBV30	-	TRBJ1-3	TGTGCCTGGAGCCCCCTGGGACACCAAACTGGAAACACCATATATTTT	CAWSPLGHQTGNTIYF
TRBD1	TRBV15	-	TRBJ1-3	TGTGCCACCAGTACACCGGGACAGGGGCCGCCTGGGGCCTCTGGAAACACCATATATTTT	CATSTPGQGPPGASGNTIYF
-	TRBV7-9	once	TRBJ1-2	TGTGCCAGCAGCCACACAACTAACTATGGCTACACCTTC	CASSHTTNYGYTF
TRBD1	TRBV4-1	-	TRBJ2-6	TGCGCCAGCAGCCAAGCCGACAGGGGCTCTGGGGCCAACGTCCTGACTTTC	CASSQADRGSGANVLTF
TRBD2	TRBV19	-	TRBJ2-3	TGTGCCAGTAGTATCTCCGGGACTAGAGGGACAGATACGCAGTATTTT	CASSISGTRGTDTQYF
TRBD1	TRBV10-3	once	TRBJ1-5	TGTGCCATCAGTCGCGGGACAGGTAATCAGCCCCAGCATTTT	CAISRGTGNQPQHF
-	TRBV6-5	-	TRBJ1-6	TGTGCCAGCAGTTACTCCGGGACTGTAAATTCACCCCTCCACTTT	CASSYSGTVNSPLHF
-	TRBV9	few	TRBJ1-1	TGTGCCAGCAGCGTAGAGCGGTTAAACACTGAAGCTTTCTTT	CASSVERLNTEAFF
-	TRBV5-1	-	TRBJ2-7	TGCGCCAGCAGCCCGTTGCAGGGGGAGGATTACGAGCAGTACTTC	CASSPLQGEDYEQYF
-	TRBV27	-	TRBJ2-3	TGTGCCAGCAGTACCTGGTCCGCGATAAGCACAGATACGCAGTATTTT	CASSTWSAISTDTQYF
TRBD1	TRBV5-1	-	TRBJ2-2	TGCGCCAGCAGTGGCCAGGGGGACACCGGGGAGCTGTTTTTT	CASSGQGDTGELFF
-	TRBV19	-	TRBJ1-4	TGTGCCAGTAGCGCGGGACGACGAAATGAAAAACTGTTTTTT	CASSAGRRNEKLFF
-	TRBV18	-	TRBJ2-7	TGTGCCAGCTCACCGCCGACAGTCTCCTACGAGCAGTACTTC	CASSPPTVSYEQYF
-	TRBV4-2	-	TRBJ2-1	TGTGCCAGCAGTTTCGGGGTAGCGGCCTACAATGAGCAGTTCTTC	CASSFGVAAYNEQFF
-	TRBV25-1	-	TRBJ2-3	TGTGCCAGCAGTTGGGCCAATACGCAGTATTTT	CASSWANTQYF
TRBD1	TRBV5-4	-	TRBJ1-2	TGTGCCAGCACCTTGAACAGGGGAGGAGGCTACACCTTC	CASTLNRGGGYTF
TRBD2	TRBV14	-	TRBJ2-3	TGTGCCAGCAGCCCCCTTGGGGCGGGGGGCCTCACAGATACGCAGTATTTT	CASSPLGAGGLTDTQYF
-	TRBV9	-	TRBJ2-7	TGTGCCAGCAGCCCTAGGACAGTTACCTACGAGCAGTACTTC	CASSPRTVTYEQYF
TRBD1	TRBV5-1	-	TRBJ2-7	TGCGCCAGCAGCTTGGACACAGGGGAGTTGAAGTACTTC	CASSLDTGELKYF
TRBD2	TRBV6-4	-	TRBJ2-1	TGTGCCAGCAGTTCCGAGGGACTAGCGGGGGGCCTGATTGAGCAGTTCTTC	CASSSEGLAGGLIEQFF
TRBD2	TRBV4-1	-	TRBJ2-1	TGCGCCAGCAGCTCGGTGACTAGCGGGGACAATGAGCAGTTCTTC	CASSSVTSGDNEQFF
-	TRBV6-5	-	TRBJ2-2	TGTGCCAGCAGTTACGGGTACACCGGGGAGCTGTTTTTT	CASSYGYTGELFF
-	TRBV13	-	TRBJ2-3	TGTGCCAGCAGCACCCGACCCAAATCTAGCACAGATACGCAGTATTTT	CASSTRPKSSTDTQYF
-	TRBV12-3/TRBV12-4	once	TRBJ2-1	TGTGCCAGCAGTTATCAATTTGAGCAGTTCTTC	CASSYQFEQFF
-	TRBV15	-	TRBJ2-1	TGTGCCACCAGCAGAGAAGGGCGGCCCGGGGGGCCTTTCTACAATGAGCAGTTCTTC	CATSREGRPGGPFYNEQFF
-	TRBV7-8	-	TRBJ2-3	TGTGCCAGCAGCTTAGTGGGCGGAGCAGATACGCAGTATTTT	CASSLVGGADTQYF
-	TRBV19	-	TRBJ1-6	TGTGCCAGTAGGACACAGGGTCCACTGGGTTCACCCCTCCACTTT	CASRTQGPLGSPLHF
-	TRBV12-3/TRBV12-4	-	TRBJ2-1	TGTGCCACCAAAGCGGGCTCCTACAATGAGCAGTTCTTC	CATKAGSYNEQFF
TRBD2	TRBV11-3	-	TRBJ2-2	TGTGCCAGCAGCAGACGGGGGGACGGGGAGCTGTTTTTT	CASSRRGDGELFF
TRBD1	TRBV4-1	-	TRBJ2-3	TGCGCCAGCAGCCAGGGACAGGGGGCCTATACGCAGTATTTT	CASSQGQGAYTQYF